The TCR beta chain described here comes from a study of OX40 agonist ivuxolimab in advanced cancers. About the study: The eligibility criteria allowed prior anti-PD-1, anti-PD-L1 or anti-CTLA-4 therapy, and about 40% had some. Study outcomes and limitations: Compared with others, partial responders at 0.1-3.0 mg/kg displayed clonal expansion among the lowest.

Germline assignment: CDR1 MGHRA and CDR2 YSYEKL. The junction had 0 bases not matched to a gene; V was cut back by 8 bases and J by 0 bases. The CDR3 spans 12 residues. This table comes from immunoSEQ multiplex PCR, and its TCRdb copy is limited to in-frame clones, with some not included. This table holds 9,500 to 12,000 clones, more than 80% found once. In its sample, this clone is medium-sized. The antigen is undetermined. This chain uses TRBV4-1 with TRBJ1-2, with 7 bases that match TRBD1. The receptor comes from an adult with an advanced solid tumor such as melanoma, head and neck, liver or kidney cancer. Sequences were derived from CD4+ or CD8+ T cells sorted from blood, sampled in a trial of the OX40 agonist ivuxolimab. CDR3 region: CASQGANYGYTF. The CDR3 DNA is TGCGCCAGCCAGGGGGCTAACTATGGCTACACCTTC.